This T cell receptor beta chain derives from a study of blood T cell repertoires in COVID-19. About the study: The origin of the acute and convalescent COVID-19 samples was the United States, Italy and Spain. PBMCs, B-cell-depleted T cells, or T cells were the source of the cDNA or gDNA that made up the material.

Germline loops: CDR1 SGHAT, CDR2 FQNNGV. CDR3 length: 15 amino acids. V gave up 6 bases and J gave up 5 bases; unmatched junction bases: 12. The method was immunoSEQ multiplex PCR; TCRdb's version includes in-frame clones alone and lacks a portion of them. The profile shows around 76,000 clones, more than 70% of them singletons. This sequence joins TRBV11-2 and TRBJ1-2, with 7 nucleotides matching TRBD1. The clonotype originates from a man aged 80 or over with acute or convalescent COVID-19. The sample consisted of peripheral blood. CDR3 nucleotides: TGTGCCAGCAGGGGCACAGGGGTTAATGAGTATGGCTACACCTTC. Translating gives CASRGTGVNEYGYTF.